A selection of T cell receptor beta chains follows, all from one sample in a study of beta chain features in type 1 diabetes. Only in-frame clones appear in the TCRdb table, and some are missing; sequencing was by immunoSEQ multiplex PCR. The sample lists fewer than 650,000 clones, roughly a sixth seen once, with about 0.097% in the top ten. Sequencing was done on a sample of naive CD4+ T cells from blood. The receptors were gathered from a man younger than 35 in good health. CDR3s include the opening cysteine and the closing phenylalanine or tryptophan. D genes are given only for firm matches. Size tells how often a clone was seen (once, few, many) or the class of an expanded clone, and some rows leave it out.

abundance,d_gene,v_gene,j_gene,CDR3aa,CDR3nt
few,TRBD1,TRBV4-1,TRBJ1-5,CASSQLTGQINQPQHF,TGCGCCAGCAGCCAATTAACGGGACAGATCAATCAGCCCCAGCATTTT
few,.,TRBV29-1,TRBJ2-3,CSVGQTGTSTDTQYF,TGCAGCGTAGGTCAGACAGGAACTAGCACAGATACGCAGTATTTT
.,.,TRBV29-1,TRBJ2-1,CSVIETYSYNEQFF,TGCAGCGTCATTGAGACCTATTCCTACAATGAGCAGTTCTTC
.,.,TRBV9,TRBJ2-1,CASGTGGLTYNEQFF,TGTGCCAGCGGTACTGGGGGTCTTACCTACAATGAGCAGTTCTTC
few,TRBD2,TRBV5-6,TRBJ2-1,CASSRRTSGRVKTYNEQFF,TGTGCCAGCAGCCGGCGGACTAGCGGGAGGGTGAAGACCTACAATGAGCAGTTCTTC
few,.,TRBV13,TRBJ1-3,CASSLPAGNTIYF,TGTGCCAGCAGCTTACCCGCCGGAAACACCATATATTTT
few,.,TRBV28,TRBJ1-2,CASSRGNGNGYTF,TGTGCCAGCAGTAGGGGTAATGGGAATGGCTACACCTTC
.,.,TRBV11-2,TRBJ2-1,CASSLVWMNEQFF,TGTGCCAGCAGCTTAGTATGGATGAATGAGCAGTTCTTC
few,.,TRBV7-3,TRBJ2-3,CASTVSHEYPTQYF,TGTGCCAGCACCGTTTCCCATGAGTATCCTACGCAGTATTTT
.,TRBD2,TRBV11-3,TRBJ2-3,CASSPGPGLAGDTDTQYF,TGTGCCAGCAGCCCAGGGCCGGGACTAGCGGGTGACACAGATACGCAGTATTTT
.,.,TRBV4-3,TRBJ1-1,CASSQGFNTEAFF,TGCGCCAGCAGCCAAGGTTTCAACACTGAAGCTTTCTTT
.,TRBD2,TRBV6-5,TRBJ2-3,CASSYRGGTDTQYF,TGTGCCAGCAGTTACCGGGGGGGAACAGATACGCAGTATTTT
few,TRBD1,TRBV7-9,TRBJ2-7,CASSTRTGAYEQYF,TGTGCCAGCAGCACCCGGACAGGGGCCTACGAGCAGTACTTC
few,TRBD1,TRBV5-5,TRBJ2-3,CASSSPGQGSTDTQYF,TGTGCCAGCAGCTCTCCGGGACAGGGGTCCACAGATACGCAGTATTTT